This TCR beta chain appears in the sequencing data of a study of cytotoxic CD8 clonotypes in ibrutinib-treated CLL (dated by TCRdb to about 2021). About the investigation overall: The cohort had eleven to twelve relapsed/refractory and approximately 14 treatment-naive patients; some 17 were IGHV unmutated. The response samples were drawn at a median of roughly eleven months into treatment, with a range of about 6 to 36 months. Responses were partial in 24 patients and complete in 2; after median approximately 69 months follow-up, around 14 stayed in remission and about 12 progressed. Cryopreserved peripheral blood mononuclear cells were obtained prior to treatment, at the time of response, and at either disease progression or sustained remission. Every sample from remission and from progressive disease was obtained while the patients were still on ibrutinib. Longitudinal samples were obtainable from about 30% of the 86 participants in the trial. On average, each sample yielded around 270,000 productive templates and about 95,000 productive rearrangements.

What the time point label conveys for this sample: eleven to twelve months on ibrutinib. Roughly 2 micrograms of genomic DNA were extracted from cryopreserved PBMCs for TCR beta library preparation. Longitudinal blood samples from CLL patients on ibrutinib monotherapy were analyzed using high-throughput TCR beta sequencing. The patients took part in an open-label, single-center phase 2 trial of ibrutinib monotherapy. In the case of this clone: This clone's antigen is unknown. Base qualities are not recorded, but no much larger clone differs from it by a single base.

Each clonotype received, on average, 10x coverage in deep resolution sequencing performed on a MiSeq, where the target depth lay between 1 in 1 million and 1 in 200,000 T cells. TCR beta libraries were generated with the immunoSEQ hsTCRB Kit. Per the source publication's procedure: The data were analyzed with ImmunoSEQ Analyzer and ImmunoSEQ Data Assistant, and V, D and J gene assignments followed IMGT definitions. Clonality, with values ranging from 0 to 1, was calculated as one minus the normalized Shannon entropy of productive rearrangement frequencies. Only overrepresented clonotypes making up at least 0.05% of the repertoire of each patient were included in the public clonotype analysis. Some twelve repertoires from age-matched healthy donors, obtained from immuneACCESS, served as clonality controls. TCRdb took over this immuneACCESS table, retaining in-frame rearrangements with V and J assigned. Such tables are incomplete; in checked studies, under half of the missing clones stem from an unresolved V gene, and the remainder is unexplained. The D gene and trimming were derived from the DNA, and the V and J assignments and clone size from that table. The sample table lists some 43,000 clones, around 73% of them with a count of one. The ten biggest clones cover over 10% of the sample.

Findings and caveats that apply to the study as a whole: Sampling times were not matched between sustained-remission and progressing patients, and lymph node repertoires were not studied. Public clonotypes were found to be uncommon and were observed to contract or remain stable during treatment; the increase in clonality was shown to reflect expansion of private clonotypes at ibrutinib response. Baseline clonality was found to be higher than that of age-matched healthy donors and was strongly correlated with circulating CD8+ T-cell counts. An increase in clonality was observed at ibrutinib response, with clonality remaining stable during sustained remission and falling back toward baseline at progression.

Via the germline V gene, CDR1 is MNHNS and CDR2 SASEGT. Inclusive of the bounding cysteine and phenylalanine, the CDR3 is 15 residues long. This entry keeps only the CDR3 DNA: 45 bases, framed from base 1. V is reduced by 2 bases and J by 7 bases, leaving a spacing of 15 bases between them. This clonotype was sampled from a human donor with chronic lymphocytic leukemia. The rearranged segments are TRBV6-1 and TRBJ2-1; the D gene is possibly TRBD1, with 5 bases matching. This material consisted of PBMCs, taken after 12 months of ibrutinib treatment. The CDR3 reads CASSEFYATGNEQFF. The DNA is TGTGCCAGCAGTGAATTCTACGCAACAGGTAATGAGCAGTTCTTC.